What follows are 21 T cell receptor beta chains derived from one specimen sequenced in a study of human T cells and chemical hapten exposure. TCRdb re-called the RACE reads with MiXCR, one entry per CDR3 protein. The sample has under 120,000 distinct CDR3 sequences, roughly 9.6% seen once. Time point denoted: patch test 1, 2 weeks after DPC sensitization. Treatment described: therapeutic diphenylcyclopropenone sensitization with weekly scalp DPC. The specimen was whole blood, collected in connection with sensitization to the hapten diphenylcyclopropenone (DPC). Source of these receptors: a middle-aged woman with alopecia areata. Some clones in this sample may be carry-over from other donors' samples.

Many counts were recorded for this clonotype. This chain uses TRBV4-3 with TRBJ1-1, with 12 nucleotides matching TRBD1. V lost 0 bases, J lost 7 bases, and 6 bases stayed unmatched. This CDR3 has 16 residues. The germline V gene encodes CDR1 LGHNA and CDR2 YSLEER. The CDR3 nucleotides read TGCGCCAGCAGCCAAGACGTCGGGACAGGGGGCCGTGAAGCTTTCTTT. This translates into CASSQDVGTGGREAFF.

The table lists this clonotype with many counts. This chain joins TRBV19 and TRBJ2-1; TRBD2 matches at 7 bases. This CDR3 spans 11 amino acids. The trim removed 7 bases at V and 9 bases at J, leaving 3 bases unmatched. The germline CDR1 and CDR2 sequences are LNHDA and SQIVND (reference sequence). The CDR3 protein is CASTGGGEQFF. The CDR3 nucleotides are TGTGCCAGTACAGGCGGGGGTGAGCAGTTCTTC.

This clonotype has ten or more counts. The chain recombines TRBV9 with TRBJ2-1; maybe TRBD2 (6 bases). The CDR3 contains 13 residues. Germline lookup yields CDR1 SGDLS and CDR2 YYNGEE. With 5 bases removed from V and 7 bases from J, the gap between germline ends came to 13 bases. The CDR3 DNA is TGTGCCAGCAGACCGAGTGCGGGGAATGAGCAGTTCTTC. It translates to CASRPSAGNEQFF. The complete variable domain, with remaining parts taken from reference TRBV9 and TRBJ2-1, reads DSGVTQTPKHLITATGQRVTLRCSPRSGDLSVYWYQQSLDQGLQFLIQYYNGEERAKGNILERFSAQQFPDLHSELNLSSLELGDSALYFCASRPSAGNEQFFGPGTRLTVL.

The J gene is TRBJ2-1, the V gene TRBV20-1, with TRBD2 matching over 13 bases. V shed 5 bases, J shed 5 bases, and the junction held 6 bases outside the gene matches. The CDR3 spans 15 residues. Looked up from germline, CDR1 is DFQATT and CDR2 is SNEGSKA (reference sequence). The CDR3 loop reads CSAQTGTSGNNEQFF. In nucleotides, the CDR3 is TGCAGTGCTCAGACCGGGACTAGCGGGAACAATGAGCAGTTCTTC.

This chain joins TRBV5-1 and TRBJ2-5; TRBD1 matches 7 bases. The CDR3 covers 13 residues. J lost 7 bases, V lost 2 bases, and 5 bases had no gene match. The V gene's germline CDR1 is SGHRS and CDR2 YFSETQ. Here the CDR3 reads CASSLGQDGTQYF. The CDR3 DNA follows: TGCGCCAGCAGCTTAGGACAGGATGGGACCCAGTACTTC.

This clonotype was recorded at least ten times. The V call is TRBV12-3 or TRBV12-4, the J call TRBJ1-2; 8 bases match TRBD1. The CDR3 is 14 residues long. Unmatched junction bases numbered 6, after V lost 5 bases and J lost 4 bases. The CDR3 DNA reads as TGTGCCAGCAGTCCCTCAGGGGGCGGCTATGGCTACACCTTC. Translated: CASSPSGGGYGYTF.

This clonotype turned up a few times. The rearrangement links TRBV7-9 to TRBJ2-1; 8 bases fit TRBD2. The CDR3 length is 15 residues. The junction had 10 bases not matched to a gene; V was cut back by 3 bases and J by 9 bases. CDR1 is SEHNR and CDR2 is FQNEAQ in the germline V gene (reference sequence). The CDR3 DNA sequence: TGTGCCAGCAGCTTCCTAACCAGAACTAGCGGTGAGCAGTTCTTC. Protein sequence: CASSFLTRTSGEQFF.

In this sample, this clonotype turned up a few times. The J gene is TRBJ2-2, the V gene TRBV9; D perhaps matches TRBD2 (6 bases). The germline V and J ends were trimmed by 0 bases and 2 bases, with 8 bases remaining between them. The germline V gene has CDR1 SGDLS and CDR2 YYNGEE. CDR3 size: 15 residues. The CDR3 protein is CASSVAGLNTGELFF. CDR3 DNA: TGTGCCAGCAGCGTAGCGGGACTTAACACCGGGGAGCTGTTTTTT.

This clonotype was seen more than once but under ten times. The chain couples TRBV4-2 to TRBJ2-3; TRBD2 aligns across 8 bases. This CDR3 has 17 residues. The germline V gene encodes CDR1 LGHNA and CDR2 YNFKEQ. V gave up 0 bases and J gave up 4 bases; unmatched junction bases: 9. The CDR3 reads CASSQDLPGGGADTQYF. In DNA, the CDR3 is TGTGCCAGCAGCCAAGATCTGCCCGGGGGGGGCGCAGATACGCAGTATTTT.

The chain carries TRBV3-1 and TRBJ2-1, with 8 bases aligning to TRBD2. The length of the CDR3 is 18 residues. The V segment lost 5 bases and the J segment 7 bases; nucleotides outside the gene matches: 19. Germline V gene data show CDR1 as LGHDT and CDR2 as YNNKEL (reference sequence). The CDR3 bases are TGTGCCAGCAGCGCACTTAGCGGGGCGGGCTTCTACAATAATGAGCAGTTCTTC. This translates into CASSALSGAGFYNNEQFF.

This clonotype turned up a few times. J is TRBJ2-2 and V is TRBV20-1; D remains unclear. From germline, CDR1 is DFQATT and CDR2 SNEGSKA (reference sequence). The CDR3 is made up of 13 amino acids. V dropped 6 bases and J dropped 5 bases, with 13 bases sitting between them. CDR3 loop: CSAPSTGTGELFF. The CDR3 DNA reads as TGCAGTGCCCCCTCCACTGGAACCGGGGAGCTGTTTTTT.

This clonotype came up many times. The chain couples TRBV27 to TRBJ1-1, with D tentatively TRBD1 (6 bases). Trimming took 7 bases from V and 3 from J, leaving 15 bases between them. This CDR3 spans 14 amino acids. The germline gives CDR1 MNHEY, CDR2 SMNVEV (reference sequence). CDR3 nucleotides: TGTGCCAGCACCAATCAGGGGTTTTACACTGAAGCTTTCTTT. This encodes CASTNQGFYTEAFF.

There are many counts of this clonotype. V gene TRBV12-3 or TRBV12-4 combines with J gene TRBJ2-5; a weak D match, TRBD2 (7 bases). V was trimmed by 4 bases and J by 9 bases, leaving 21 bases between them. The CDR3 sequence is 15 residues long. The CDR3, as DNA: TGTGCCAGCAGTTCCCTAGGGGGGGGATCGGCGGCCCAGTACTTC. It translates to CASSSLGGGSAAQYF.

There are many counts of this clonotype. This rearrangement joins TRBV7-2 to TRBJ2-6; D is unresolved. The CDR3 covers 13 residues. Germline V gene data show CDR1 as SGHTA and CDR2 as FQGNSA. V was clipped by 2 bases and J by 2 bases, with 1 base between them. This CDR3 reads CASSLPGANVLTF. In DNA, the CDR3 is TGTGCCAGCAGCTTACCTGGGGCCAACGTCCTGACTTTC.

V gene TRBV15 combines with J gene TRBJ1-5; D call uncertain. CDR1 LNHNV and CDR2 YYDKDF come from the germline V gene (reference sequence). Deletions cut 9 bases from V and 0 bases from J, with 9 bases between. This CDR3 has 13 residues. CDR3 nucleotides: TGTGCCACAGCTTCTTATAGCAATCAGCCCCAGCATTTT. Protein: CATASYSNQPQHF.

This clonotype has a count of ten or more. J is TRBJ2-3 and V is TRBV7-2; D is uncertain. CDR3 size: 13 residues. Germline V lookup: CDR1 SGHTA, CDR2 FQGNSA. V dropped 5 bases and J dropped 2 bases, with 8 bases sitting between them. This CDR3 is CASSPPPTDTQYF. The CDR3 nucleotides are TGTGCCAGCAGCCCCCCACCCACAGATACGCAGTATTTT.

This clonotype has ten or more counts. The chain employs TRBV24-1 and TRBJ2-1; TRBD2 matches at 7 bases. The junction had 4 bases not matched to a gene; V was cut back by 0 bases and J by 3 bases. The CDR3 consists of 16 residues. CDR1 KGHDR and CDR2 SFDVKD come from the germline V gene. CDR3 DNA: TGTGCCACCAGTGATTTGTCGAGCGGGATCTACAATGAGCAGTTCTTC. Its translation: CATSDLSSGIYNEQFF.

V and J are TRBV7-2 and TRBJ2-7, with TRBD2 matching 10 bases. This CDR3 is 17 amino acids long. Germline V gene sequence: CDR1 SGHTA, CDR2 FQGNSA. V lost 5 bases, J lost 2 bases, and 12 bases stayed unmatched. The CDR3 DNA sequence: TGTGCCAGCAGCCGACCCTCGGGGAGCGGGGGGGCCTACGAGCAGTACTTC. Its protein product is CASSRPSGSGGAYEQYF.

This clonotype was recorded many times. This chain joins TRBV12-3 or TRBV12-4 and TRBJ2-1; unclear D gene. Trimming left V 2 bases short and J 5 bases short, with 7 bases between. This CDR3 contains 13 residues. The CDR3: CASSLKQDNEQFF. DNA for the CDR3: TGTGCCAGCAGTTTAAAGCAGGACAATGAGCAGTTCTTC.

There are many counts of this clonotype. The chain employs TRBV25-1 and TRBJ1-2; 8 positions agree with TRBD1. The length of the CDR3 is 12 residues. Germline CDR1 and CDR2: MGHDK and SYGVNS. The CDR3 bases are TGTGCTACGACAGGGGCTAACTATGGCTACACCTTC. Its protein product is CATTGANYGYTF.

This clonotype was recorded a few times. The rearrangement links TRBV7-9 to TRBJ2-2, with no clear D. This CDR3 region has 13 residues. V was pared by 4 bases and J by 4 bases, with 7 bases between. The germline V gene has CDR1 SEHNR and CDR2 FQNEAQ (reference sequence). As DNA, the CDR3 is TGTGCCAGCAGCTCCAGCTCCACCGGGGAGCTGTTTTTT. Amino acid sequence: CASSSSSTGELFF.